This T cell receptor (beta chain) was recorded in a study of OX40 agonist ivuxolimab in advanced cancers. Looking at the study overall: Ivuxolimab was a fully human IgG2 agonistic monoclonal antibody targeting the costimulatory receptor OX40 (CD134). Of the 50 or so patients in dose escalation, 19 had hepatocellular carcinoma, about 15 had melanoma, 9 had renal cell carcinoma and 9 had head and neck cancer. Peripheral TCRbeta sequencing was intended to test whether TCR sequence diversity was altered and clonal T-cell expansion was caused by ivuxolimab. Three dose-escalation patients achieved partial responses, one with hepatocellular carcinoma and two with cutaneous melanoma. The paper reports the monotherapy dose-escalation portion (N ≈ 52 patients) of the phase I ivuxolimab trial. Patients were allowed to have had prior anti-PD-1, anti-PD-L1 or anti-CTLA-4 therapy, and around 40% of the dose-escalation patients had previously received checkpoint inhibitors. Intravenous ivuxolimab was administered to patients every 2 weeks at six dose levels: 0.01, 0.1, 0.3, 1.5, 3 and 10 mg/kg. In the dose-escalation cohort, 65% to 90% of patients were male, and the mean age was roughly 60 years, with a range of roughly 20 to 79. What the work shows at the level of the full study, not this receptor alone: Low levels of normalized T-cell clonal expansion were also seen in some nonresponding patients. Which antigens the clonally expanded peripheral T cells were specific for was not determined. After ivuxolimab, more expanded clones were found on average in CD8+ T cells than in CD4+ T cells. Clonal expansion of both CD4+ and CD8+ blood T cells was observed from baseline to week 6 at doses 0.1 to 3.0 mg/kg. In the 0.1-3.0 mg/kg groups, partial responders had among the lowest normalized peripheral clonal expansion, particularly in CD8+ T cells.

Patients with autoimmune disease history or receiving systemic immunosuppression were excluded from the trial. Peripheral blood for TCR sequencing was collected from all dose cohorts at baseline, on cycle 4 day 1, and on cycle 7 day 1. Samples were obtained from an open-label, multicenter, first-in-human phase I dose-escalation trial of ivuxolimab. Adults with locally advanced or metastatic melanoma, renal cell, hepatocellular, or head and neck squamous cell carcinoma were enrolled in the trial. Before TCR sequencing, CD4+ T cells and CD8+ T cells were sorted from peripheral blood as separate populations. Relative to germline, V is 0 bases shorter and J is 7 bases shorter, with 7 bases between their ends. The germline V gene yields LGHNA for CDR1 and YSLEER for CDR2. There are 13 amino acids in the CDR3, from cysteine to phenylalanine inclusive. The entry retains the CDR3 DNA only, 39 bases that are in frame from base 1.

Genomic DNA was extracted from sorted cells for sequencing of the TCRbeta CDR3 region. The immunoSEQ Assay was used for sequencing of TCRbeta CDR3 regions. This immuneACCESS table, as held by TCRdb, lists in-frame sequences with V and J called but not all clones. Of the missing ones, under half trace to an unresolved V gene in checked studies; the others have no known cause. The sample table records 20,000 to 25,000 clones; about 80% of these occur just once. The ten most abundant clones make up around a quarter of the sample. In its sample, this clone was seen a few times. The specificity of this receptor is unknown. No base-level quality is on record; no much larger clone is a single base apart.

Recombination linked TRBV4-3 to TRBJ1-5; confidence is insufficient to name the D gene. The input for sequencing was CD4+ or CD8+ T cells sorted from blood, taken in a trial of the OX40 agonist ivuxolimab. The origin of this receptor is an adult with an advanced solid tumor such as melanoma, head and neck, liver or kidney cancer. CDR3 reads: CASSQDGGQPQHF. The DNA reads TGCGCCAGCAGCCAAGATGGAGGACAGCCCCAGCATTTT.